The rows below give T cell receptor beta chains drawn from one sample of a study of blood T cells in healthy people across ages. TCRdb fed the 5' RACE reads into MiXCR, producing one record per CDR3 protein. The top ten clones hold 15% to 19% of a sample with hundreds of thousands of distinct CDR3 sequences, about 34% of them seen once. The specimen sequenced was blood. These receptor sequences come from a woman older than 75 in good health. CDR3s include the opening cysteine and the closing phenylalanine or tryptophan.

J	V	CDR3
TRBJ1-1	TRBV30	CAWSGSNAEAFF
TRBJ1-1	TRBV5-1	CASSWGDRGLNTEAFF
TRBJ2-1	TRBV9	CASSVDWDTGLNEQFF
TRBJ2-5	TRBV5-1	CASSLFFRRGQETQYF
TRBJ1-2	TRBV3-1	CASSQATGQGGYTF
TRBJ1-5	TRBV5-1	CASSVDSGGQPQHF
TRBJ2-7	TRBV20-1	CSARERRAYEQYF
TRBJ1-2	TRBV7-2	CAGSLDWGRPGDYGYTF
TRBJ1-2	TRBV20-1	CSARTANYGYTF
TRBJ1-4	TRBV7-9	CASSFQRPEKLVF
TRBJ2-7	TRBV11-2	CASSLVIGADYEQYF
TRBJ2-3	TRBV6-1	CASDTYTQYF
TRBJ2-4	TRBV18	CASSQASRSLGNIQYF
TRBJ2-5	TRBV3-1	CASSQVYSSDGETQYF
TRBJ1-6	TRBV12-3/TRBV12-4	CASTPGNSPLHF
TRBJ2-7	TRBV20-1	CSAGDLASGGAYERYF
TRBJ2-1	TRBV9	CASSASSGTGNGHEQFF
TRBJ2-4	TRBV2	CASSVLGVGIQYF
TRBJ2-3	TRBV20-1	CSATKHGRYTDTQYF
TRBJ2-1	TRBV12-3/TRBV12-4	CASRAGLAYNEQFF
TRBJ1-6	TRBV28	CASSLRRLHSPLHF
TRBJ2-1	TRBV28	CASTIRYSGYHPDEQFF
TRBJ1-1	TRBV7-2	CASSGRPLTEAFF
TRBJ1-1	TRBV29-1	CSVEDGRKNTEAFF
TRBJ1-1	TRBV21-1	CASSQPGGRGTEAFF
TRBJ2-7	TRBV15	CATSRDGAGEYEQYF
TRBJ1-1	TRBV12-3/TRBV12-4	CASSFMRQGGTEAFF
TRBJ2-3	TRBV12-3/TRBV12-4	CASRGRAGGDTQYF
TRBJ1-1	TRBV29-1	CSVGTAEAFF
TRBJ2-4	TRBV7-2	CASSLEGQGKNIQYF
TRBJ2-1	TRBV7-8	CASSLTAGAVVEQFF
TRBJ2-1	TRBV6-5	CASSYSRGLGNEQFF
TRBJ2-1	TRBV20-1	CSAIDVSGGANEQFF
TRBJ1-6	TRBV5-1	CASRESYNSPLHF
TRBJ2-5	TRBV29-1	CNVGETQYF
TRBJ1-2	TRBV7-2	CASSPRGTGGRGYTF
TRBJ1-1	TRBV6-6	CASRSTGTGTEAFF
TRBJ2-6	TRBV6-2/TRBV6-3	CASNGRRAEGVGSGANVRTF
TRBJ2-3	TRBV6-6	CASSYHFSSTDTQYF
TRBJ1-2	TRBV7-2	CASSLGSGLGLLGYTF
TRBJ2-3	TRBV2	CASTRGPRDTQYF
TRBJ1-5	TRBV7-2	CASSRDSDQPQHF